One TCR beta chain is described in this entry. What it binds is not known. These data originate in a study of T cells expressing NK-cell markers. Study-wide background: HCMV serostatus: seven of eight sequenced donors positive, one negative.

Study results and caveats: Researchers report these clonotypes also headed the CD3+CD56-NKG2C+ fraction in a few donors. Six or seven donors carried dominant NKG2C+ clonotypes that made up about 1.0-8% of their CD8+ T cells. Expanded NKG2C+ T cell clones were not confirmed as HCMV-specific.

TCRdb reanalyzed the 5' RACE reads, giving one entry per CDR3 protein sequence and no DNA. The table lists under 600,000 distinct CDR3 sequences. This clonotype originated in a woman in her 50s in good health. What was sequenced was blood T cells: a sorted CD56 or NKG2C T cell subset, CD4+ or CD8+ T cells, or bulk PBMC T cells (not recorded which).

The CDR3 reads CASSDPHRETQYF. J is TRBJ2-5 and V is TRBV25-1. Germline lookup yields CDR1 MGHDK and CDR2 SYGVNS. The CDR3 consists of 13 residues.